This entry lists 26 T cell receptor beta chains sequenced from one sample in a study of Graves' ophthalmopathy and Graves' hyperthyroidism. Beta-chain TCR CDR3 regions were amplified from RNA transcripts. HTBI primers were used in a first-round RT-PCR, which preceded a second-round multiplex PCR. TCRdb used MiXCR to reprocess the multiplex PCR reads, holding one entry per CDR3 protein. Altogether 500,000 to 800,000 distinct CDR3 sequences are present, about 41% being singletons, with the ten largest covering more than 2.5%. Sequencing used peripheral blood. The receptors were gathered from an adult man with Graves' ophthalmopathy.

On this clonotype: Germline is not matched at one junction end, which may reflect a read error. The chain is built from TRBV19 and TRBJ2-6, with D tentatively TRBD1 (5 bases). From germline, CDR1 is LNHDA and CDR2 SQIVND (reference sequence). CDR3 size: 16 residues. The CDR3 loop reads CSSSMVRGSGANVLTF. The DNA of the CDR3 is TGTTCCAGTAGTATGGTTAGGGGCTCTGGGGCCAACGTCCTGACTTTC.

The gene calls are TRBV6-6 and TRBJ1-1; D perhaps matches TRBD1 (6 bases). The CDR3 spans 14 residues. Trimming removed 2 bases from V and 3 bases from J, with 10 bases in between. Germline V gives CDR1 MNHNY, CDR2 SVGAGI (reference sequence). The CDR3: CASSYNRADTEAFF. The CDR3 nucleotides are TGTGCCAGCAGTTACAACAGGGCGGACACTGAAGCTTTCTTT.

This clonotype was picked up many times. The J gene is TRBJ1-5, the V gene TRBV2; 10 positions match TRBD1. The CDR3 spans 14 residues. Per germline, CDR1 SNHLY and CDR2 FYNNEI. V shed 6 bases and J 2 bases; nucleotides not matched to a gene: 1. CDR3 residues: CASRTGGGNQPQHF. CDR3 in DNA: TGTGCCAGCAGGACAGGGGGCGGCAATCAGCCCCAGCATTTT.

This clonotype was seen at least ten times. This sequence joins TRBV19 and TRBJ2-7; possible D gene TRBD1, 6 bases. Germline CDR1 reads LNHDA; CDR2 reads SQIVND (reference sequence). V shed 4 bases and J shed 3 bases, with 19 bases lying between them. The CDR3 is made up of 16 amino acids. CDR3 sequence: CASSTLQGPARYEQYF. The CDR3 DNA is TGTGCCAGTAGTACTCTACAGGGACCGGCTCGCTACGAGCAGTACTTC.

This clonotype was seen only a few times. The chain carries TRBV10-3 and TRBJ2-7; a weak D match, TRBD1 (5 bases). The germline V and J ends were trimmed by 10 bases and 1 base, with 11 bases remaining between them. There are 12 residues in the CDR3. Germline V gene sequence: CDR1 ENHRY, CDR2 SYGVKD. CDR3 nucleotide sequence: TGTGCCAGCAAGTCAGGGTCCTACGAGCAGTACTTC. It specifies CASKSGSYEQYF.

This clonotype showed up many times. This chain joins TRBV29-1 and TRBJ1-2; 7 positions match TRBD1. J gave up 3 bases and V 6 bases, and 10 bases lay outside the gene matches. Germline V gene lookup returns CDR1 SQVTM and CDR2 ANQGSEA. The CDR3 runs 14 residues. This chain's CDR3 is CSVPPTGRDYGYTF. The CDR3 DNA reads as TGCAGCGTGCCACCGACAGGGCGGGACTATGGCTACACCTTC.

About this clonotype itself: Since no conserved phenylalanine or tryptophan closes the CDR3, a read error is the likely cause. No DNA is shown, since the ends of the CDR3 on it are uncertain; the CDR3 is the one TCRdb lists. The V and J genes are TRBV5-6 and TRBJ1-2. The CDR3 spans 15 residues, counting both ends. Germline V CDR1 and CDR2: SGHDT, YYEEEE. The CDR3 loop is CASSSGLRLTMAESS.

This clonotype has more than one count but fewer than ten. The chain recombines TRBV30 with TRBJ2-5; 7 bases match TRBD2. CDR1 and CDR2 (germline): GTSNPN, SVGIG (reference sequence). The CDR3 totals 13 residues. J lost 1 base, V lost 4 bases, and 3 bases had no gene match. CDR3 protein: CAWKRDSQETQYF. CDR3 bases: TGTGCCTGGAAGCGGGACTCCCAAGAGACCCAGTACTTC.

The V gene is TRBV29-1, the J gene TRBJ1-3; D uncertain. The CDR3 runs 15 residues. The germline CDR1 and CDR2 sequences are SQVTM and ANQGSEA. V gave up 2 bases and J gave up 6 bases, with 17 bases separating them. The CDR3: CSVEMTGDTENTIYF. CDR3 nucleotide sequence: TGCAGCGTTGAAATGACGGGCGACACTGAAAACACCATATATTTT.

This clonotype was counted ten times or more. V is TRBV13 and J is TRBJ2-6; unclear D gene. The germline V and J ends were trimmed by 7 bases and 0 bases, with 13 bases remaining between them. The V gene's germline CDR1 is PRHDT and CDR2 FYEKMQ (reference sequence). There are 16 residues in the CDR3. CDR3 region: CASTHRGFSGANVLTF. Written as DNA, the CDR3 is TGTGCCAGCACCCACCGTGGATTCTCTGGGGCCAACGTCCTGACTTTC.

The chain carries TRBV5-1 and TRBJ1-6; D might be TRBD1 (5 bases). The CDR3 is 18 residues long. Germline V gives CDR1 SGHRS, CDR2 YFSETQ. Trimming cost V 0 bases and J 2 bases, with 15 bases left between them. The CDR3, as DNA: TGCGCCAGCAGCTTGGGACGAAGGGGCGGCCCCTATAATTCACCCCTCCACTTT. Translating it yields CASSLGRRGGPYNSPLHF.

This clonotype was counted between two and nine times. The chain couples TRBV12-3 or TRBV12-4 to TRBJ1-5, with D possibly matching TRBD1 (6 bases). The CDR3 runs to 14 residues. Trimming took 6 bases from V and 3 from J, leaving 12 bases between them. DNA of the CDR3: TGTGCCAGCAGCCAAGGGGGTTTCAATCAGCCCCAGCATTTT. The encoded protein is CASSQGGFNQPQHF.

This clonotype has more than one count but fewer than ten. V is TRBV12-3 or TRBV12-4 and J is TRBJ1-5, with D possibly TRBD1 on 5 matching bases. V was cut by 3 bases and J by 3 bases, with 9 bases left in between. The CDR3 consists of 14 residues. The CDR3 bases are TGTGCCAGCAGTTTGAGAGGGGTCAATCAGCCCCAGCATTTT. Amino acids: CASSLRGVNQPQHF.

The sample holds one count of this clonotype. The chain carries TRBV25-1 and TRBJ1-3, with D possibly matching TRBD1 (6 bases). From germline, CDR1 is MGHDK and CDR2 SYGVNS. This CDR3 is 16 amino acids long. V dropped 2 bases and J dropped 0 bases, with 11 bases sitting between them. The CDR3 spells CASSEGGPSSGNTIYF. The DNA of the CDR3 is TGTGCCAGCAGTGAAGGGGGCCCAAGCTCTGGAAACACCATATATTTT. Full variable domain (rest looked up from reference TRBV25-1 and TRBJ1-3): EADIYQTPRYLVIGTGKKITLECSQTMGHDKMYWYQQDPGMELHLIHYSYGVNSTEKGDLSSESTVSRIRTEHFPLTLESARPSHTSQYLCASSEGGPSSGNTIYFGEGSWLTVV.

This chain uses TRBV4-2 with TRBJ2-2; D is possibly TRBD1 (5 bases). Looked up from germline, CDR1 is LGHNA and CDR2 is YNFKEQ. Trimming removed 1 base from V and 3 bases from J, with 9 bases in between. This CDR3 comprises 15 residues. Here the CDR3 reads CASSQGGPYTGELFF. CDR3 coding DNA: TGTGCCAGCAGCCAAGGGGGCCCTTACACCGGGGAGCTGTTTTTT.

This clonotype was counted between two and nine times. This sequence joins TRBV10-3 and TRBJ2-5; D may be TRBD2 (5 bases). V lost 3 bases and J 2 bases, leaving 16 bases between the germline ends. Germline V CDR1 and CDR2: ENHRY, SYGVKD. CDR3 length: 16 amino acids. CDR3 DNA sequence: TGTGCCATCAGTGATAATGACCGGCGAGGGCAAGAGACCCAGTACTTC. This encodes CAISDNDRRGQETQYF.

This chain links TRBV5-5 with TRBJ1-1; tentatively, D is TRBD1 (5 bases). Between the trimmed V and J ends, which lost 5 bases and 4 bases, there was a span of 21 bases. Germline V gene sequence: CDR1 SGHKS, CDR2 YYEKEE (reference sequence). This CDR3 is 16 amino acids long. The chain's CDR3 is CASRSEGTVGVTEAFF. The CDR3 DNA is TGTGCCAGCAGATCAGAGGGGACCGTGGGGGTCACTGAAGCTTTCTTT. Drawing the rest from reference TRBV5-5 and TRBJ1-1, the complete variable domain is DAGVTQSPTHLIKTRGQQVTLRCSPISGHKSVSWYQQVLGQGPQFIFQYYEKEERGRGNFPDRFSARQFPNYSSELNVNALLLGDSALYLCASRSEGTVGVTEAFFGQGTRLTVV.

The chain employs TRBV7-3 and TRBJ2-7, with no clear D. V lost 2 bases, J lost 9 bases, and 8 bases lay in between. This CDR3 comprises 11 residues. Germline V gene lookup returns CDR1 SGHTA and CDR2 FQGTGA. The CDR3 is CASSLRGGQYF. CDR3 in DNA: TGTGCCAGCAGCTTACGCGGTGGGCAGTACTTC.

The chain has TRBV24-1 and TRBJ2-3; D unclear. CDR1 and CDR2 (germline): KGHDR, SFDVKD. This CDR3 has 14 amino acids. Trimming removed 3 bases from V and 0 bases from J, with 6 bases in between. The DNA of the CDR3 is TGTGCCACCAGTGATCCCCGAAGCACAGATACGCAGTATTTT. It encodes CATSDPRSTDTQYF.

There are many counts of this clonotype. The rearrangement links TRBV9 to TRBJ2-5; 7 positions agree with TRBD2. The CDR3 is made up of 12 amino acids. From germline, CDR1 is SGDLS and CDR2 YYNGEE. Trimming cost V 4 bases and J 5 bases; bases outside gene matches: 2. This CDR3 reads CASSRGGETQYF. Written as DNA, the CDR3 is TGTGCCAGCAGCCGGGGAGGGGAGACCCAGTACTTC.

In this sample, this clonotype turned up many times. J is TRBJ1-4 and V is TRBV10-2, with 8 bases aligning to TRBD1. The V and J ends lost 2 bases and 5 bases, in that order; junction bases with no gene match: 4. Germline CDR1 and CDR2: WSHSY and SAAADI. The length of the CDR3 is 15 residues. CDR3 residues: CASSELRTGNEKLFF. The CDR3 bases are TGCGCCAGCAGTGAGCTGAGGACAGGGAATGAAAAACTGTTTTTT.

The chain is built from TRBV24-1 and TRBJ1-2; D is perhaps TRBD1 (6 bases). The germline CDR1 and CDR2 sequences are KGHDR and SFDVKD. V lost 2 bases and J 3 bases, leaving 15 bases between the germline ends. The CDR3 runs to 16 residues. The CDR3 nucleotides read TGTGCCACCAGTGATTCCCGAACAGGGTCTGACTATGGCTACACCTTC. It yields the protein CATSDSRTGSDYGYTF.

A word on this clonotype: The conserved phenylalanine or tryptophan normally closing the CDR3 is absent here, so this likely arose from a read error. This chain links TRBV15 with TRBJ2-3, with D tentatively TRBD1 (6 bases). CDR1 is LNHNV, CDR2 YYDKDF, per germline (reference sequence). CDR3 length equals 18 residues. V lost 4 bases, J lost 2 bases, and 22 bases lay in between. The CDR3 spells CATSILNPQGGDTDTQYC. The DNA of the CDR3 is TGTGCCACCAGCATCCTAAACCCACAGGGTGGGGACACAGATACGCAGTATTGT.

This clonotype was counted at least ten times. The gene calls are TRBV20-1 and TRBJ2-2, with TRBD2 identical over 7 bases. The CDR3 is 12 amino acids. Germline-derived CDR1 and CDR2 are DFQATT and SNEGSKA (reference sequence). Germline trimming cut 5 bases from V and 8 bases from J; bases unmatched to any gene: 5. DNA of the CDR3: TGCAGTGCTGCTCTACTAGCGGGGGAGCTGTTTTTT. Protein: CSAALLAGELFF.

At least ten counts were recorded for this clonotype. V is TRBV2 and J is TRBJ2-7; TRBD2 agrees at 12 bases. Germline V CDR1 and CDR2: SNHLY, FYNNEI. The CDR3 length is 16 residues. With V trimmed by 6 bases and J by 3 bases, 9 bases remained unmatched. The CDR3 spells CASSPRTSGRRYEQYF. The CDR3 DNA reads TGTGCCAGCAGCCCCCGCACTAGCGGGAGGCGCTACGAGCAGTACTTC.

This clonotype was recorded at least ten times. The chain couples TRBV12-3 or TRBV12-4 to TRBJ1-2; the D is unclear. The CDR3 length is 14 residues. Deletions cut 2 bases from V and 6 bases from J, with 13 bases between. CDR3 residues: CASSLFSSANGYTF. The CDR3 DNA reads as TGTGCCAGCAGTTTATTCAGCAGTGCGAATGGCTACACCTTC.